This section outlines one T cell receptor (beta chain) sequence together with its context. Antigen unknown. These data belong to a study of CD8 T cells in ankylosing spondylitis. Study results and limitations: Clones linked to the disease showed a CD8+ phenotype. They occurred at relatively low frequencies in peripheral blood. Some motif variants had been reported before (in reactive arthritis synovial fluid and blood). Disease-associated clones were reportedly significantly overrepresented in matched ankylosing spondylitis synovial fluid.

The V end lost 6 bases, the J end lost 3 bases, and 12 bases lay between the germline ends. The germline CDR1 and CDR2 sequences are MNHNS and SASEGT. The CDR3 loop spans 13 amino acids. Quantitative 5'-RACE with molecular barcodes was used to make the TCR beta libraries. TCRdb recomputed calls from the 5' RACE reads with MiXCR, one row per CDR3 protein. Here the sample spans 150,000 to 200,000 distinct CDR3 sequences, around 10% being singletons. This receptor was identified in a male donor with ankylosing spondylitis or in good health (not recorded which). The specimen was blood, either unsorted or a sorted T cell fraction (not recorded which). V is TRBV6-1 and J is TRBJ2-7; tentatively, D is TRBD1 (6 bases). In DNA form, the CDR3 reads TGTGCCAGCAGGCCTACAGGGTTCTACGAGCAGTACTTC. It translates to CASRPTGFYEQYF.